What follows are 31 T cell receptor beta chains derived from one specimen sequenced in a study of cytotoxic CD8 clonotypes in ibrutinib-treated CLL. Sequencing used immunoSEQ multiplex PCR; TCRdb keeps in-frame clones, though not all of them. The sample comprises 60,000 or so clones, 57% of which are singletons, and approximately 14% rests with the top ten. The material was PBMCs, obtained after 12 months of ibrutinib treatment. The receptor source for this set is a human donor with chronic lymphocytic leukemia.

V is TRBV9 and J is TRBJ1-5, with D tentatively TRBD1 (6 bases). The germline gives CDR1 SGDLS, CDR2 YYNGEE. With 0 bases removed from V and 9 bases from J, the gap between germline ends came to 7 bases. The CDR3 is 12 residues long. CDR3 protein: CASSVGGGPQHF. The CDR3 DNA sequence: TGTGCCAGCAGCGTAGGAGGGGGGCCCCAGCATTTT.

The chain uses TRBV2 and TRBJ2-3; 8 bases align to TRBD1. The junction had 5 bases not matched to a gene; V was cut back by 5 bases and J by 7 bases. This CDR3 has 13 residues. CDR1 and CDR2 from the germline V gene are SNHLY and FYNNEI. CDR3 DNA: TGTGCCAGCAGTACGACAGGGGTTAATACGCAGTATTTT. Its protein product is CASSTTGVNTQYF.

The chain uses TRBV15 and TRBJ2-1, with D perhaps TRBD2 (6 bases). Germline assignment: CDR1 LNHNV and CDR2 YYDKDF (reference sequence). V gave up 6 bases and J gave up 8 bases, with 17 bases separating them. This CDR3 has 14 residues. The CDR3, as DNA: TGTGCCACCAGGAGGGGACTCCAAGGCCATGAGCAGTTCTTC. Protein sequence: CATRRGLQGHEQFF.

A note on this clone: A read error may be the cause here, since a much bigger clone is one base away. Other nucleotide sequences from this sample produce the same CDR3. This rearrangement joins TRBV9 to TRBJ1-5; TRBD1 might be the D (6 bases). V lost 0 bases to trimming and J lost 6 bases, with 13 bases between them. This CDR3 is built from 15 residues. Germline lookup yields CDR1 SGDLS and CDR2 YYNGEE. The CDR3 here is CASSVDGGAGQPQHF. The CDR3 DNA follows: TGTGCCAGCAGCGTAGATGGGGGCGCAGGTCAGCCCCAGCATTTT. The full variable domain, its missing parts supplied by reference TRBV9 and TRBJ1-5, is DSGVTQTPKHLITATGQRVTLRCSPRSGDLSVYWYQQSLDQGLQFLIQYYNGEERAKGNILERFSAQQFPDLHSELNLSSLELGDSALYFCASSVDGGAGQPQHFGDGTRLSIL.

V and J are TRBV5-1 and TRBJ2-5, with 12 bases fitting TRBD2. J was trimmed by 2 bases and V by 4 bases; bases with no gene match: 9. Looked up from germline, CDR1 is SGHRS and CDR2 is YFSETQ. The CDR3 sequence is 17 residues long. In DNA, the CDR3 is TGCGCCAGCAGCAAGCTAGCGGGAGGGCCAGGACAAGAGACCCAGTACTTC. Protein product: CASSKLAGGPGQETQYF. The full variable domain, with the rest looked up from reference TRBV5-1 and TRBJ2-5, is KAGVTQTPRYLIKTRGQQVTLSCSPISGHRSVSWYQQTPGQGLQFLFEYFSETQRNKGNFPGRFSGRQFSNSRSEMNVSTLELGDSALYLCASSKLAGGPGQETQYFGPGTRLLVL.

The CDR3 sequence is CASSLAVIGGGVYGYTF. The DNA for the CDR3 is TGCGCCAGCAGCTTGGCGGTCATCGGTGGGGGCGTCTATGGCTACACCTTC. V is TRBV5-1 and J is TRBJ1-2; possible D gene TRBD1, 6 bases. CDR1 is SGHRS, CDR2 YFSETQ, per germline. CDR3 length: 17 amino acids. V was clipped by 0 bases and J by 4 bases, with 19 bases between them.

The chain recombines TRBV28 with TRBJ1-4; TRBD1 might be the D (5 bases). The CDR3 contains 14 residues. Trimming shortened V by 6 bases and J by 9 bases, and 17 bases separated the two germline ends. Germline V gene sequence: CDR1 MDHEN, CDR2 SYDVKM. CDR3 coding DNA: TGTGCCAGCAGGACGGGACGCGAGGGGCAAAAACTGTTTTTT. This codes for CASRTGREGQKLFF. Full variable domain (remainder filled in from reference TRBV28 and TRBJ1-4): DVKVTQSSRYLVKRTGEKVFLECVQDMDHENMFWYRQDPGLGLRLIYFSYDVKMKEKGDIPEGYSVSREKKERFSLILESASTNQTSMYLCASRTGREGQKLFFGSGTQLSVL.

The chain carries TRBV5-4 and TRBJ1-3; possibly TRBD1 for D (5 bases). Trimming stripped 1 base from V and 4 bases from J, with 12 bases between. CDR3 size: 15 residues. CDR1 is SGHNT and CDR2 is YYREEE in the germline V gene (reference sequence). CDR3 nucleotide sequence: TGTGCCAGCAGCTTGCAGGGCGGGTCCGGAAACACCATATATTTT. Translation gives CASSLQGGSGNTIYF.

The chain combines TRBV6-5 with TRBJ2-7, with 8 bases fitting TRBD2. V lost 5 bases to trimming and J lost 2 bases; unmatched junction nucleotides: 8. Germline V CDR1 and CDR2: MNHEY, SVGAGI. The CDR3 is made up of 15 amino acids. The CDR3 loop is CASSNPGLGAYEQYF. The DNA for the CDR3 is TGTGCCAGCAGTAATCCGGGACTAGGTGCCTACGAGCAGTACTTC.

This chain connects TRBV11-2 to TRBJ2-7; 8 bases match TRBD2. V was clipped by 5 bases and J by 6 bases; unmatched bases: 9. The CDR3 covers 14 residues. Germline values: CDR1 SGHAT, CDR2 FQNNGV. CDR3 in amino acids: CASSTPGLVAEQYF. CDR3 bases: TGTGCCAGCAGCACACCGGGACTAGTCGCCGAGCAGTACTTC.

This clone was seen once. The genes are TRBV4-1 and TRBJ1-6; D remains unclear. The germline gives CDR1 MGHRA, CDR2 YSYEKL. This CDR3 has 15 amino acids. The V gene lost 0 bases and the J gene lost 13 bases, with 16 bases spanning the gap. The CDR3 DNA is TGCGCCAGCAGCCAAGAATCGGGTCTCTTGGGGCCCCTCCACTTT. Amino acids: CASSQESGLLGPLHF.

This sequence joins TRBV5-5 and TRBJ1-1, with D perhaps matching TRBD1 (6 bases). Trimming took off 3 bases at V and 0 bases at J, with 15 bases between the two ends. The CDR3 sequence is 16 residues long. Germline V gives CDR1 SGHKS, CDR2 YYEKEE (reference sequence). The CDR3 is CASSSSDRSMNTEAFF. CDR3 sequence (DNA): TGTGCCAGCAGCTCCTCAGACAGGTCCATGAACACTGAAGCTTTCTTT.

The chain recombines TRBV2 with TRBJ1-6; no firm D call. CDR1 is SNHLY, CDR2 FYNNEI, per germline. V dropped 3 bases and J dropped 14 bases, with 23 bases sitting between them. This CDR3 comprises 16 residues. The CDR3 region has the DNA TGTGCCAGCAGTGAGGGCGATCCGGCCCCCGGTTGGACCCTCCACTTT. It specifies CASSEGDPAPGWTLHF.

DNA of the CDR3: TGTGCCAGCAGCTTGCCTAGCCGAGAGACCCAGTACTTC. Its protein product is CASSLPSRETQYF. The V gene is TRBV5-4, the J gene TRBJ2-5; D perhaps matches TRBD2 (5 bases). With 1 base removed from V and 4 bases from J, the gap between germline ends came to 8 bases. The CDR3 sequence is 13 residues long. Germline CDR1 and CDR2: SGHNT and YYREEE (reference sequence).

This clone was seen more than once but under ten times. The rearrangement joins TRBV7-2 to TRBJ1-3; tentatively, D is TRBD1 (6 bases). The ends were cut back, 0 bases at V and 3 bases at J, with 12 bases in the middle. CDR1 SGHTA and CDR2 FQGNSA come from the germline V gene. The CDR3 is 16 residues long. The CDR3, as DNA: TGTGCCAGCAGCTTAGCGCGGGGGGCGCTTGGAAACACCATATATTTT. Residues: CASSLARGALGNTIYF.

Only a few counts were recorded for this clone. Compared with germline, one end of the junction differs, possibly owing to a read error. The V call is TRBV6-4, the J call TRBJ2-2; maybe TRBD2 (5 bases). The germline gives CDR1 MRHNA, CDR2 SNTAGT. The CDR3 contains 13 residues. CDR3: CASSDWPAGKLFF. The CDR3 DNA is TGTGCCAGCAGTGACTGGCCCGCCGGGAAGCTGTTTTTT.

The genes are TRBV5-1 and TRBJ2-1; TRBD2 aligns across 7 bases. CDR3 length: 18 amino acids. The germline gives CDR1 SGHRS, CDR2 YFSETQ. V shed 0 bases, J shed 0 bases, and the junction held 9 bases outside the gene matches. The CDR3: CASSLGAGGSTSYNEQFF. Written as DNA, the CDR3 is TGCGCCAGCAGCTTGGGAGCGGGCGGGAGCACCTCCTACAATGAGCAGTTCTTC.

The J gene is TRBJ1-5, the V gene TRBV6-5; the D gene is possibly TRBD1 (5 bases). V lost 6 bases and J 0 bases, leaving 12 bases between the germline ends. Germline lookup yields CDR1 MNHEY and CDR2 SVGAGI. The CDR3 spans 15 residues. The CDR3 reads CASRGGVYSNQPQHF. DNA of the CDR3: TGTGCCAGCAGGGGGGGGGTGTATAGCAATCAGCCCCAGCATTTT.

The DNA of the CDR3 is TGTGCCAGCAGCTTTTCCGGGACAGGGTTGTATGGCTACACCTTC. Its translation is CASSFSGTGLYGYTF. The chain employs TRBV13 and TRBJ1-2; 9 bases are a match to TRBD1. Germline V gene lookup returns CDR1 PRHDT and CDR2 FYEKMQ (reference sequence). Losses at the gene ends were 3 bases for V and 5 bases for J; bases not matched to a gene: 7. The length of the CDR3 is 15 residues.

This clone was seen at least ten times. The chain uses TRBV19 and TRBJ1-2, with 8 bases that match TRBD1. V lost 6 bases to trimming and J lost 8 bases; unmatched junction nucleotides: 11. The CDR3 has 14 amino acids. Germline V lookup: CDR1 LNHDA, CDR2 SQIVND (reference sequence). The CDR3 loop is CASSPQGEVGGYTF. The CDR3 DNA sequence: TGTGCCAGTAGCCCACAGGGGGAAGTTGGGGGCTACACCTTC.

There are a few counts of this clone. This chain connects TRBV7-2 to TRBJ2-1; tentative D call: TRBD1 (5 bases). From germline, CDR1 is SGHTA and CDR2 FQGNSA. This CDR3 is built from 17 residues. Trimming cost V 5 bases and J 7 bases, with 24 bases left between them. The CDR3 nucleotides are TGTGCCAGCAGCCTCAGTTCAGGAACAGGACGGCGTAATGAGCAGTTCTTC. Amino acids: CASSLSSGTGRRNEQFF.

This chain joins TRBV11-2 and TRBJ2-1, with 9 bases aligning to TRBD1. The ends lost 5 bases at V and 2 bases at J; junction bases unmatched: 4. Germline CDR1 is SGHAT and CDR2 is FQNNGV. CDR3 length: 15 residues. CDR3 coding DNA: TGTGCCAGCAGCCAAAACAGGGGGCCCTACAATGAGCAGTTCTTC. Its translation: CASSQNRGPYNEQFF.

This chain connects TRBV29-1 to TRBJ2-5; 9 bases fit TRBD2. Per the germline V gene, CDR1 is SQVTM and CDR2 is ANQGSEA. Trimming cost V 6 bases and J 0 bases; bases outside gene matches: 5. The CDR3 is made up of 14 amino acids. CDR3 loop: CSVRTSENQETQYF. CDR3 nucleotide sequence: TGCAGCGTCAGGACTAGCGAAAACCAAGAGACCCAGTACTTC. The full variable domain, completed using reference TRBV29-1 and TRBJ2-5, is SAVISQKPSRDICQRGTSLTIQCQVDSQVTMMFWYRQQPGQSLTLIATANQGSEATYESGFVIDKFPISRPNLTFSTLTVSNMSPEDSSIYLCSVRTSENQETQYFGPGTRLLVL.

Here the CDR3 reads CASSLGVSDTQYF. CDR3 nucleotides: TGTGCCAGCAGCTTAGGAGTTTCAGATACGCAGTATTTT. The chain couples TRBV11-1 to TRBJ2-3; the D is unclear. V lost 1 base, J lost 4 bases, and 6 bases lay in between. The germline V gene has CDR1 SGHAT and CDR2 FQDESV (reference sequence). There are 13 residues in the CDR3. Variable domain in full (rest from reference TRBV11-1 and TRBJ2-3): EAEVAQSPRYKITEKSQAVAFWCDPISGHATLYWYRQILGQGPELLVQFQDESVVDDSQLPKDRFSAERLKGVDSTLKIQPAELGDSAMYLCASSLGVSDTQYFGPGTRLTVL.

This clone is a singleton in its sample. The CDR3 loop reads CASSRNWQETQYF. CDR3 in DNA: TGTGCCAGTAGTCGAAACTGGCAAGAGACCCAGTACTTC. The chain carries TRBV19 and TRBJ2-5; D is undetermined. CDR1 LNHDA and CDR2 SQIVND come from the germline V gene (reference sequence). The length of the CDR3 is 13 residues. Trimming took off 5 bases at V and 2 bases at J, with 9 bases between the two ends.

This clone was seen only once. This chain uses TRBV11-3 with TRBJ2-7; the match to TRBD1 covers 8 bases. The V and J ends lost 2 bases and 5 bases, in that order; junction bases with no gene match: 11. Germline lookup yields CDR1 SGHNT and CDR2 YENEEA. The CDR3 sequence is 16 residues long. The CDR3 loop reads CASSLIGTGRPHEQYF. CDR3 coding DNA: TGTGCCAGCAGCTTAATCGGGACAGGTAGACCCCACGAGCAGTACTTC.

V gene TRBV6-5 combines with J gene TRBJ1-6; D is uncertain. The CDR3 spans 14 residues. Trimming shortened V by 4 bases and J by 14 bases, and 18 bases separated the two germline ends. Per germline, CDR1 MNHEY and CDR2 SVGAGI. CDR3 amino acids: CASSSGSGGRALHF. The CDR3 DNA reads TGTGCCAGCAGTTCCGGGAGCGGCGGGAGGGCCCTCCACTTT.

The chain uses TRBV6-5 and TRBJ2-7; TRBD2 agrees at 8 bases. Germline V gives CDR1 MNHEY, CDR2 SVGAGI. V was pared by 0 bases and J by 6 bases, with 10 bases of the junction left unmatched. This CDR3 has 16 amino acids. CDR3 nucleotide sequence: TGTGCCAGCAGTTACTCGGGCTTAGCGGGAAATAGCGAGCAGTACTTC. Amino acid sequence: CASSYSGLAGNSEQYF.

The rearrangement joins TRBV6-6 to TRBJ2-3, with D perhaps assigned TRBD1 or TRBD2 (6 bases each). The germline V and J ends were trimmed by 2 bases and 5 bases, with 11 bases remaining between them. The germline gives CDR1 MNHNY, CDR2 SVGAGI (reference sequence). CDR3 length: 14 amino acids. In DNA, the CDR3 is TGTGCCAGCAGTTACGACGGGGGCAAAGATACGCAGTATTTT. This gives the protein CASSYDGGKDTQYF.

The sample holds a few counts of this clone. The same CDR3 can be traced to other DNA sequences in this sample. The chain joins TRBV5-1 to TRBJ2-1; D remains unclear. From germline, CDR1 is SGHRS and CDR2 YFSETQ. The V end lost 0 bases, the J end lost 2 bases, and 3 bases lay between the germline ends. The CDR3 length is 13 residues. CDR3 residues: CASSLGAYNEQFF. Written as DNA, the CDR3 is TGCGCCAGCAGCTTGGGGGCCTACAATGAGCAGTTCTTC.

The J gene is TRBJ2-2, the V gene TRBV10-3; 11 positions match TRBD2. Germline-derived CDR1 and CDR2 are ENHRY and SYGVKD. V dropped 11 bases and J dropped 0; count of bases not matched to a gene: 14. The CDR3 sequence is 18 residues long. CDR3 protein: CAATVEGLAASNTGELFF. CDR3 nucleotide sequence: TGTGCCGCCACCGTGGAGGGACTAGCGGCCTCGAACACCGGGGAGCTGTTTTTT.